Listed below are T cell receptor beta chains from one sample, sequenced in a study of shared clonotypes between healthy human individuals. Generated by immunoSEQ multiplex PCR, the TCRdb table keeps only in-frame clones and is missing some. The sample lists about 490,000 clones, approximately 82% occurring once. Sequencing used PBMCs. The receptor source for this set is a woman aged 40 to 50 in good health. Some clones in this sample may be carry-over from other donors' samples. The CDR3 runs from the conserved cysteine through the conserved F or W. The D gene is left open where the match is weak. Not every row has a clone size; where given, it reads once, few, many or a size class.

abundance,d_gene,j_gene,v_gene,CDR3aa,CDR3nt
-,-,TRBJ2-3,TRBV4-1,CASSRRGLTTDTQYF,TGCGCCAGCAGCCGGAGAGGTCTTACCACAGATACGCAGTATTTT
few,TRBD1,TRBJ1-2,TRBV18,CASSTGEHYGYTF,TGTGCCAGCTCGACAGGGGAGCACTATGGCTACACCTTC
-,-,TRBJ2-1,TRBV7-6,CASSLVGVAGEQFF,TGTGCCAGCAGCTTAGTGGGGGTGGCAGGGGAGCAGTTCTTC
-,TRBD1,TRBJ1-2,TRBV2,CASRNFGRGERGYTF,TGTGCCAGCAGGAACTTTGGCAGGGGGGAACGGGGCTACACCTTC
-,TRBD1,TRBJ2-3,TRBV7-8,CASSLRLTGGSDTQYF,TGTGCCAGCAGCTTACGCCTGACAGGGGGCTCAGATACGCAGTATTTT
-,-,TRBJ2-7,TRBV5-1,CASSGGNPFDYEQYF,TGCGCCAGCAGTGGTGGGAACCCATTCGATTACGAGCAGTACTTC
-,-,TRBJ1-5,TRBV23-1,CASSQSTRYGDNQPQHF,TGCGCCAGCAGTCAATCGACCCGCTATGGGGACAATCAGCCCCAGCATTTT
-,-,TRBJ2-1,TRBV5-6,CASSSLAEPASDEQFF,TGTGCCAGCAGCTCCTTAGCGGAGCCCGCCAGCGATGAGCAGTTCTTC
-,-,TRBJ1-5,TRBV18,CASSPGQLINQPQHF,TGTGCCAGCTCACCCGGGCAGCTCATTAATCAGCCCCAGCATTTT
-,-,TRBJ1-5,TRBV7-9,CASSLDNQPQHF,TGTGCCAGCAGCCTCGATAATCAGCCCCAGCATTTT
few,-,TRBJ2-7,TRBV11-2,CASSPLRGSYEQYF,TGTGCCAGCAGCCCTCTCCGGGGTTCCTACGAGCAGTACTTC
-,TRBD1,TRBJ1-2,TRBV6-6,CASSYSLDRGAGGYTF,TGTGCCAGCAGTTACTCGCTGGACAGGGGCGCGGGTGGCTACACCTTC
few,TRBD2,TRBJ2-5,TRBV7-9,CASSLFASGRGETQYF,TGTGCCAGCAGCTTATTTGCTAGCGGGAGGGGAGAGACCCAGTACTTC
-,-,TRBJ2-1,TRBV5-1,CASSPLSGSSYNEQFF,TGCGCCAGCAGCCCTCTCTCGGGGAGCTCCTACAATGAGCAGTTCTTC
-,-,TRBJ1-3,TRBV29-1,CSACPFGGNTIYF,TGCAGCGCTTGCCCCTTCGGGGGAAACACCATATATTTT
-,-,TRBJ2-7,TRBV28,CASSLRRRDEQYF,TGTGCCAGCAGTTTAAGGCGCAGGGACGAGCAGTACTTC
once,TRBD2,TRBJ2-2,TRBV10-3,CAISVRGLADAANTGELFF,TGTGCCATCAGTGTCAGGGGACTAGCGGATGCCGCGAACACCGGGGAGCTGTTTTTT
-,-,TRBJ2-2,TRBV6-1,CASSERLRGGELFF,TGTGCCAGCAGTGAACGACTACGGGGCGGGGAGCTGTTTTTT
once,TRBD1,TRBJ2-7,TRBV7-8,CASSAGTGSSYEQYF,TGTGCCAGCAGCGCTGGGACAGGGAGCTCCTACGAGCAGTACTTC
-,-,TRBJ2-3,TRBV7-3,CASSLGADFGTDTQYF,TGTGCCAGCAGCTTAGGAGCAGACTTTGGCACAGATACGCAGTATTTT
-,TRBD1,TRBJ2-5,TRBV28,CASSLPRDRRGQETQYF,TGTGCCAGCAGTTTGCCCAGGGACAGAAGGGGTCAAGAGACCCAGTACTTC
few,-,TRBJ2-1,TRBV4-2,CASSRPEETAVEQFF,TGTGCCAGCAGCCGACCCGAAGAGACGGCGGTTGAGCAGTTCTTC
once,TRBD2,TRBJ2-5,TRBV27,CASSNPGGIETQYF,TGTGCCAGCAGCAACCCCGGGGGGATAGAGACCCAGTACTTC
-,-,TRBJ2-7,TRBV5-1,CASSLGPGSYEQYF,TGCGCCAGCAGCTTGGGGCCGGGATCCTACGAGCAGTACTTC
-,-,TRBJ2-5,TRBV4-1,CASSHLALKETQYF,TGCGCCAGCAGCCACCTAGCTCTTAAAGAGACCCAGTACTTC
-,-,TRBJ2-2,TRBV19,CASSIGEGEYTGELFF,TGTGCCAGTAGTATCGGAGAGGGAGAATACACCGGGGAGCTGTTTTTT
-,-,TRBJ2-7,TRBV28,CASSLPGLGYRQYF,TGTGCCAGCAGTTTACCGGGACTCGGATACCGGCAGTACTTC